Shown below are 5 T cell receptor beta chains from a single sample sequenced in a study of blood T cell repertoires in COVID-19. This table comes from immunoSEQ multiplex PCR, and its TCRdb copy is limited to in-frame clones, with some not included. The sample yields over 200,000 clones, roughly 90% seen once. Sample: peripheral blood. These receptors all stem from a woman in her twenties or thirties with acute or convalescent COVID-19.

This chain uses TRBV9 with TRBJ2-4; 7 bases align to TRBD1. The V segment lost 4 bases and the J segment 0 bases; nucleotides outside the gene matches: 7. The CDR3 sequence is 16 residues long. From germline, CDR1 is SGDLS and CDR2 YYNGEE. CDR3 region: CASSLRDSLAKNIQYF. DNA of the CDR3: TGTGCCAGCAGCCTCCGGGACAGTTTAGCCAAAAACATTCAGTACTTC.

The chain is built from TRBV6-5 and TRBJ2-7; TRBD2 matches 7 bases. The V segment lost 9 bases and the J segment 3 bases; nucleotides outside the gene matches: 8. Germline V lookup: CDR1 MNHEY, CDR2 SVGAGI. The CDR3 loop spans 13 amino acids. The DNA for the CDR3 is TGTGCCAGTAAACCTAGCGGAGGCTACGAGCAGTACTTC. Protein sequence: CASKPSGGYEQYF.

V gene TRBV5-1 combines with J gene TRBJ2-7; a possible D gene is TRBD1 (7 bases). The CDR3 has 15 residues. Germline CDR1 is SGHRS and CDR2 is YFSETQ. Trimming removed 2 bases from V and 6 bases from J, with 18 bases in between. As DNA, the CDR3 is TGCGCCAGCAGCTTATTGACAGGGAGGTCGATCGAGCAGTACTTC. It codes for CASSLLTGRSIEQYF.

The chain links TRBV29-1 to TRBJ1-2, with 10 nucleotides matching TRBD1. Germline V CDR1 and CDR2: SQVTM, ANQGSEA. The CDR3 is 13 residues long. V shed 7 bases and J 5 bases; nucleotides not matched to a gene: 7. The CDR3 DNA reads TGCAGCGGGGACAGGGGAACGGGATATGGCTACACCTTC. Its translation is CSGDRGTGYGYTF.

CDR3 region: CASSQNRATEAFF. CDR3 DNA sequence: TGTGCCAGCAGCCAGAACAGGGCCACTGAAGCTTTCTTT. V usage is TRBV6-5 and J usage is TRBJ1-1; D is possibly TRBD1 (6 bases). V lost 6 bases and J 4 bases, leaving 12 bases between the germline ends. Germline V lookup: CDR1 MNHEY, CDR2 SVGAGI. The CDR3 is made up of 13 amino acids.